This TCR beta chain appears in the sequencing data of a study of T cells in Graves' hyperthyroidism and ophthalmopathy. RNA transcripts served as the template for amplifying TCR beta CDR3 regions. The TCR CDR3 was amplified in a first-round RT-PCR using the HTBI primer set. One entry per CDR3 protein results from TCRdb running MiXCR on the multiplex PCR reads. Of around 35,000 distinct CDR3 sequences detected, 52% appear once; the ten largest clones hold roughly 25%. This CDR3 contains 13 residues. V shed 3 bases and J 3 bases; nucleotides not matched to a gene: 5. Germline V gene lookup returns CDR1 DFQATT and CDR2 SNEGSKA (reference sequence). This clonotype was counted many times.

Sequencing used blood. This TCR derives from a woman in her 40s with Graves' ophthalmopathy. The gene calls are TRBV20-1 and TRBJ2-7; 7 nucleotides match TRBD1. CDR3 protein: CSASPQGDYEQYF. In DNA form, the CDR3 reads TGCAGTGCTAGTCCCCAGGGGGACTACGAGCAGTACTTC.